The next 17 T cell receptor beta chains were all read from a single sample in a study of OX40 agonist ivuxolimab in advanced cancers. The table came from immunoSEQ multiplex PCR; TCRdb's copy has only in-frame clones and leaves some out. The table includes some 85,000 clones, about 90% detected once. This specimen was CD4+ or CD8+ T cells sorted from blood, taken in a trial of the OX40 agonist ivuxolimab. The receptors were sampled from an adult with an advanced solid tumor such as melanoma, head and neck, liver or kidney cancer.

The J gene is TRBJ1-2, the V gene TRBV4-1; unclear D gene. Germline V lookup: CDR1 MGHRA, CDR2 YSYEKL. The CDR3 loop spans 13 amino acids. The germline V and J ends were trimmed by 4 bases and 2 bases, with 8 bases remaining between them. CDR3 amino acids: CASSPTENYGYTF. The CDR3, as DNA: TGCGCCAGCAGCCCGACCGAGAACTATGGCTACACCTTC.

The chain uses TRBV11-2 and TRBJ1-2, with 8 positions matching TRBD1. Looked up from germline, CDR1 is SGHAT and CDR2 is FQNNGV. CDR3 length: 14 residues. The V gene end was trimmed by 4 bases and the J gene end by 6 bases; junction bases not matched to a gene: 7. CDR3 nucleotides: TGTGCCAGCAGCTCCCAGACAGGGGATAATGGCTACACCTTC. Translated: CASSSQTGDNGYTF.

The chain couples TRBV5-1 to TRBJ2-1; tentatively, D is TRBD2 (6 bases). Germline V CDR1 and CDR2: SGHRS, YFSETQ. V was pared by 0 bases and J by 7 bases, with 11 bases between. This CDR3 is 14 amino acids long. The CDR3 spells CASSLGAGRNEQFF. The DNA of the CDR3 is TGCGCCAGCAGCTTGGGGGCGGGAAGGAATGAGCAGTTCTTC.

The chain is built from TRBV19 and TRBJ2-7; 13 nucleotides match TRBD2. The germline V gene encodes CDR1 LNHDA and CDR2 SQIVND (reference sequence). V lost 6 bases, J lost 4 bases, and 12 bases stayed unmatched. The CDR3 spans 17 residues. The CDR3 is CASSRTSGSMGRYEQYF. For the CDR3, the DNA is TGTGCCAGTAGCCGGACTAGCGGGAGTATGGGCAGATACGAGCAGTACTTC.

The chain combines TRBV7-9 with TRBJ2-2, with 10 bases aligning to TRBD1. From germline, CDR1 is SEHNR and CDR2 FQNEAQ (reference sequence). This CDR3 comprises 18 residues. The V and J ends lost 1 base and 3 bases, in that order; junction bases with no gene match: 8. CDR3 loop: CASSLGLSGTGDTGELFF. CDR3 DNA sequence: TGTGCCAGCAGCTTAGGTCTGTCCGGGACAGGGGACACCGGGGAGCTGTTTTTT.

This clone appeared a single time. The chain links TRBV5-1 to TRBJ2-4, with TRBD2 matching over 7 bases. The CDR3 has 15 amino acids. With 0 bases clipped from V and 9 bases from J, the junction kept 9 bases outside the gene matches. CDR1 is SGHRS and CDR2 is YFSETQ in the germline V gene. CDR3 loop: CASSLGVRESVIQYF. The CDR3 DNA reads TGCGCCAGCAGCTTGGGGGTGCGGGAGAGCGTCATTCAGTACTTC.

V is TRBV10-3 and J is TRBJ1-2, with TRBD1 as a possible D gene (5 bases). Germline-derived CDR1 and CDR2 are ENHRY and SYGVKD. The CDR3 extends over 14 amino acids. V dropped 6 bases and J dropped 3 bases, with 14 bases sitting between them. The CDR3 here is CAIRGLRGDYGYTF. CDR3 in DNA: TGTGCCATCAGGGGGTTGAGGGGAGACTATGGCTACACCTTC.

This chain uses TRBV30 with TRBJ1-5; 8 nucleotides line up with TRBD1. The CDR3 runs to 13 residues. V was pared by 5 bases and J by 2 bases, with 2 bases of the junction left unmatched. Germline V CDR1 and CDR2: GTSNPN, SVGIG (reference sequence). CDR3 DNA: TGTGCCTGGCAGACAGGGGGCAATCAGCCCCAGCATTTT. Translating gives CAWQTGGNQPQHF.

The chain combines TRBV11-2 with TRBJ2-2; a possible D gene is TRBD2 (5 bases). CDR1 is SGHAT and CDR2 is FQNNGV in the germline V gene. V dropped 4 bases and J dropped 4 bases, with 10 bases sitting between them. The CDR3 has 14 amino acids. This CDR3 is CASSSIRGTGELFF. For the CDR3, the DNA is TGTGCCAGCAGCTCAATTCGGGGCACCGGGGAGCTGTTTTTT.

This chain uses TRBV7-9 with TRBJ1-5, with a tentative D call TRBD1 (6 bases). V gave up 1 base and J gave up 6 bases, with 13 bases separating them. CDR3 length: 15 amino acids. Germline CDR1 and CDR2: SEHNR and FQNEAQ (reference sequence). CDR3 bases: TGTGCCAGCAGCTTAGGGGGGCACGGAGGTCAGCCCCAGCATTTT. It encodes CASSLGGHGGQPQHF.

The CDR3 reads CASRIGPDRTYEQYF. The CDR3 DNA reads TGTGCCAGCAGAATAGGTCCGGACAGGACCTACGAGCAGTACTTC. The rearrangement joins TRBV7-2 to TRBJ2-7; the match to TRBD1 covers 7 bases. The CDR3 is 15 residues long. Germline CDR1 reads SGHTA; CDR2 reads FQGNSA. With V trimmed by 6 bases and J by 2 bases, 10 bases remained unmatched.

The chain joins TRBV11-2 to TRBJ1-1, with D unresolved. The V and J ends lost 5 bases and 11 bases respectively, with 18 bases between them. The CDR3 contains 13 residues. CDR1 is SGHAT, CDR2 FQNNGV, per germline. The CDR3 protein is CASSPATTTEAFF. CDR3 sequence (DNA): TGTGCCAGCAGCCCCGCGACAACAACCGAGGCTTTCTTT.

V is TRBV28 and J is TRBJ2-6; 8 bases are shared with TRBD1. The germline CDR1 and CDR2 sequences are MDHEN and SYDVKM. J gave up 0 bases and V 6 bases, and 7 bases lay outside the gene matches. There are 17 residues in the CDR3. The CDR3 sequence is CASSWTGYLSGANVLTF. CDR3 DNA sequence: TGTGCCAGCAGCTGGACAGGGTACCTCTCTGGGGCCAACGTCCTGACTTTC.

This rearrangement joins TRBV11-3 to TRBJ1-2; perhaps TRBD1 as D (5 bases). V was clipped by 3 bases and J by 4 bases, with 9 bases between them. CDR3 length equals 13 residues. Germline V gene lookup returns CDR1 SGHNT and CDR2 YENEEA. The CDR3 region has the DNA TGTGCCAGCAGCTTCGGGCAGGGCTATGGCTACACCTTC. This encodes CASSFGQGYGYTF.

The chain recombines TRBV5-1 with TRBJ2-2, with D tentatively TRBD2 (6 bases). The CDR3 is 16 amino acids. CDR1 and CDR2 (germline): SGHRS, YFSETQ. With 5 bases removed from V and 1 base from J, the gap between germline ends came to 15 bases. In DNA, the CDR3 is TGCGCCAGCAGTTTCGACGGGGGTCAGAACACCGGGGAGCTGTTTTTT. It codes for CASSFDGGQNTGELFF. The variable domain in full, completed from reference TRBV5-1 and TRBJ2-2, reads KAGVTQTPRYLIKTRGQQVTLSCSPISGHRSVSWYQQTPGQGLQFLFEYFSETQRNKGNFPGRFSGRQFSNSRSEMNVSTLELGDSALYLCASSFDGGQNTGELFFGEGSRLTVL.

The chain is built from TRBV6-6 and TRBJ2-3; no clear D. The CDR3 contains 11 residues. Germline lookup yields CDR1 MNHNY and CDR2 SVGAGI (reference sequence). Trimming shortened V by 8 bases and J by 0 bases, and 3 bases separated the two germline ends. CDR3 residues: CASRSTDTQYF. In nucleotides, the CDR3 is TGTGCCAGCCGAAGCACAGATACGCAGTATTTT.

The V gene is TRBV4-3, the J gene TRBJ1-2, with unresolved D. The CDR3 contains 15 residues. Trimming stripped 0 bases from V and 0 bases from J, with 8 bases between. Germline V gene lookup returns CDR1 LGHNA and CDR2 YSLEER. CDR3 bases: TGCGCCAGCAGCCAAGATCAACGAGCTAACTATGGCTACACCTTC. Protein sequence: CASSQDQRANYGYTF.